Below, 9 T cell receptor beta chains from the same sample are listed, as sequenced in a study of blood T cell repertoires in COVID-19. This table comes from immunoSEQ multiplex PCR, and its TCRdb copy is limited to in-frame clones, with some not included. The sample contains approximately 180,000 clones, roughly 84% of which appear only once. The sequencing sample was made of peripheral blood. The receptors come from a middle-aged woman with COVID-19, enrolled during active disease.

In this sample, this clone turned up once. The rearrangement joins TRBV2 to TRBJ2-2; maybe TRBD1 (5 bases). Looked up from germline, CDR1 is SNHLY and CDR2 is FYNNEI. The V end was cut by 7 bases, the J end by 5 bases, with 11 bases between. The CDR3 loop spans 13 amino acids. This CDR3 is CASTVTETGELFF. DNA of the CDR3: TGTGCCAGCACCGTGACAGAAACCGGGGAGCTGTTTTTT.

The genes are TRBV24-1 and TRBJ2-4; 9 bases fit TRBD1. The CDR3 is made up of 15 amino acids. The germline V gene encodes CDR1 KGHDR and CDR2 SFDVKD. V shed 1 base and J 6 bases; nucleotides not matched to a gene: 3. The CDR3 here is CATSDFRTGVNIQYF. The CDR3 DNA reads as TGTGCCACCAGTGATTTCCGGACAGGGGTAAACATTCAGTACTTC.

The chain links TRBV28 to TRBJ1-2, with D unresolved. This CDR3 is 14 amino acids long. The V gene's germline CDR1 is MDHEN and CDR2 SYDVKM. Trimming took off 5 bases at V and 4 bases at J, with 14 bases between the two ends. The CDR3 DNA sequence: TGTGCCAGCAGTCAGGACTTCAACCCCTATGGCTACACCTTC. This codes for CASSQDFNPYGYTF.

In this sample, this clone turned up many times. The CDR3 sequence is CASGPSGGQETQYF. DNA of the CDR3: TGTGCCAGCGGGCCTAGCGGGGGCCAAGAGACCCAGTACTTC. The chain uses TRBV6-5 and TRBJ2-5, with 10 positions matching TRBD2. V was clipped by 8 bases and J by 1 base; unmatched bases: 4. Germline loops: CDR1 MNHEY, CDR2 SVGAGI. CDR3 length: 14 amino acids.

V and J are TRBV5-1 and TRBJ2-7; 7 bases map to TRBD2. The germline V gene has CDR1 SGHRS and CDR2 YFSETQ. The CDR3 spans 15 residues. The V and J ends lost 1 base and 2 bases, in that order; junction bases with no gene match: 6. CDR3 bases: TGCGCCAGCAGCTTGCCCGGGGAGGGGACCTACGAGCAGTACTTC. It yields the protein CASSLPGEGTYEQYF. The full variable domain, in which reference TRBV5-1 and TRBJ2-7 provide the parts outside the CDR3, is KAGVTQTPRYLIKTRGQQVTLSCSPISGHRSVSWYQQTPGQGLQFLFEYFSETQRNKGNFPGRFSGRQFSNSRSEMNVSTLELGDSALYLCASSLPGEGTYEQYFGPGTRLTVT.

The J gene is TRBJ1-2, the V gene TRBV27; 7 bases agree with TRBD1. The V and J ends lost 4 bases and 2 bases, in that order; junction bases with no gene match: 10. Germline-derived CDR1 and CDR2 are MNHEY and SMNVEV (reference sequence). The CDR3 runs to 16 residues. The CDR3 coding sequence is TGTGCCAGCAGTTGGGGGTACAGGGGAGAAAACTATGGCTACACCTTC. Its translation: CASSWGYRGENYGYTF.

J is TRBJ2-1 and V is TRBV7-6, with 11 bases aligning to TRBD2. Germline V gene data show CDR1 as SGHVS and CDR2 as FNYEAQ. The CDR3 loop spans 16 amino acids. Trimming took 5 bases from V and 12 from J; bases not matched to a gene: 15. Written as DNA, the CDR3 is TGTGCCAGCAGCGCAGGTGTAGCGGGGGGGCCAATTGCGCAGTTCTTC. It translates to CASSAGVAGGPIAQFF. The whole variable domain, filled in from reference TRBV7-6 and TRBJ2-1, reads GAGVSQSPRYKVTKRGQDVALRCDPISGHVSLYWYRQALGQGPEFLTYFNYEAQQDKSGLPNDRFSAERPEGSISTLTIQRTEQRDSAMYRCASSAGVAGGPIAQFFGPGTRLTVL.

The CDR3 reads CASSPRQGNNEKLFF. The DNA for the CDR3 is TGTGCCAGCAGCCCTCGACAGGGGAATAATGAAAAACTGTTTTTT. V usage is TRBV6-2 or TRBV6-3 and J usage is TRBJ1-4, with 8 bases matching TRBD1. CDR3 length: 15 residues. Germline V lookup: CDR1 MNHEY, CDR2 SVGEGT. V gave up 6 bases and J gave up 4 bases; unmatched junction bases: 7.

The V and J genes are TRBV6-5 and TRBJ2-7; D gene unclear. V dropped 0 bases and J dropped 3 bases, with 6 bases sitting between them. There are 13 residues in the CDR3. CDR1 and CDR2 from the germline V gene are MNHEY and SVGAGI. The CDR3 reads CASSYSADYEQYF. CDR3 nucleotides: TGTGCCAGCAGTTACTCAGCCGACTACGAGCAGTACTTC.